The rows below give T cell receptor beta chains drawn from one sample of a study of early stage breast cancer tumors. Assay: immunoSEQ multiplex PCR; the TCRdb copy retains only in-frame clones and omits some. This table holds approximately 1,600 clones, 75% to 85% found once. Material for sequencing was normal breast tissue next to the tumor. All receptors derive from a person aged 65-85 years with breast cancer. CDR3s include the opening cysteine and the closing phenylalanine or tryptophan. A D gene is named only where the DNA matches it firmly. Not all rows give a size; the values are once, few, many and, for expanded clones, a class.

j_call,d_call,v_call,clone_size,cdr3_aa,cdr3_nt
TRBJ2-7,TRBD1,TRBV27,-,CASSLRQGFSYEQYF,TGTGCCAGCAGTTTGCGACAGGGCTTCTCCTACGAGCAGTACTTC
TRBJ2-7,-,TRBV6-1,-,CATRRFYEQYF,TGTGCCACAAGGAGGTTCTACGAGCAGTACTTC
TRBJ2-5,-,TRBV19,-,CASSITNTGGETQYF,TGTGCCAGTAGTATTACAAACACCGGGGGAGAGACCCAGTACTTC
TRBJ1-1,-,TRBV11-3,-,CASSLGGYGTEAFF,TGTGCCAGCAGCTTAGGAGGGTACGGAACTGAAGCTTTCTTT
TRBJ2-4,-,TRBV18,-,CASSPPTVAKNIQYF,TGTGCCAGCTCACCACCAACGGTAGCCAAAAACATTCAGTACTTC
TRBJ1-2,TRBD1,TRBV7-9,large,CASSPSTGEVYGYTF,TGTGCCAGCAGCCCTTCCACAGGGGAAGTCTATGGCTACACCTTC
TRBJ1-4,-,TRBV29-1,-,CSVEKQGSGEKLFF,TGCAGCGTTGAGAAACAGGGATCGGGCGAAAAACTGTTTTTT
TRBJ1-1,TRBD1,TRBV19,few,CASSPGQGAFTEAFF,TGTGCCAGTAGTCCTGGACAGGGGGCTTTCACTGAAGCTTTCTTT
TRBJ2-3,-,TRBV19,-,CASSPRTVPSTDTQYF,TGTGCCAGTAGTCCGAGGACAGTTCCTAGCACAGATACGCAGTATTTT
TRBJ2-7,-,TRBV5-1,-,CASSLVVESYEQYF,TGCGCCAGCAGCTTGGTAGTCGAATCCTACGAGCAGTACTTC
TRBJ2-4,TRBD1,TRBV2,-,CASSEQDRANIQYF,TGTGCCAGCAGTGAACAGGACAGGGCGAACATTCAGTACTTC
TRBJ1-1,-,TRBV7-9,-,CASSLAQGNTEAFF,TGTGCCAGCAGCTTAGCCCAGGGGAACACTGAAGCTTTCTTT
TRBJ1-1,-,TRBV11-2,-,CASSLSSVNTEAFF,TGTGCCAGCAGCTTAAGCTCCGTGAACACTGAAGCTTTCTTT
TRBJ2-2,-,TRBV28,-,CASSRLLGNTGELFF,TGTGCCAGCAGTAGACTGCTCGGAAACACCGGGGAGCTGTTTTTT
TRBJ2-2,TRBD2,TRBV6-4,-,CASSSGVTGELFF,TGTGCCAGCAGTAGCGGGGTTACCGGGGAGCTGTTTTTT
TRBJ2-2,-,TRBV6-5,-,CASSTTHGAGELFF,TGTGCCAGCAGTACGACCCACGGGGCCGGGGAGCTGTTTTTT
TRBJ1-1,TRBD1,TRBV19,-,CASRPRDRGQVSTEAFF,TGTGCCAGTAGGCCCAGGGACAGGGGCCAAGTGAGCACTGAAGCTTTCTTT
TRBJ2-4,TRBD2,TRBV7-8,-,CASSSSGGARFAKNIQYF,TGTGCCAGCAGCAGTAGCGGGGGGGCCCGTTTCGCCAAAAACATTCAGTACTTC
TRBJ2-7,-,TRBV6-1,once,CASRTRGFSYEQYF,TGTGCCAGCAGGACCAGGGGCTTCTCCTACGAGCAGTACTTC
TRBJ1-2,-,TRBV5-1,-,CASSLAGRDLYGYTF,TGCGCCAGCAGCTTGGCAGGGCGGGACCTTTATGGCTACACCTTC
TRBJ2-7,TRBD2,TRBV13,-,CASSLRLAGGRHLYEQYF,TGTGCCAGCAGCTTAAGACTAGCGGGGGGGAGGCATCTCTACGAGCAGTACTTC
TRBJ1-1,-,TRBV5-1,-,CASSYGGGGPLIEAFF,TGCGCCAGCAGCTATGGAGGCGGGGGACCCCTGATTGAAGCTTTCTTT
TRBJ2-7,-,TRBV21-1,few,CASSKWRGKSPSYEQYF,TGTGCCAGCAGCAAATGGCGGGGCAAGTCTCCTTCCTACGAGCAGTACTTC
TRBJ1-4,TRBD1,TRBV4-3,-,CASSQDDRVDEKLFF,TGCGCCAGCAGCCAAGATGACAGGGTGGATGAAAAACTGTTTTTT
TRBJ1-5,-,TRBV10-3,-,CAISDWGDSNQPQHF,TGTGCCATCAGTGATTGGGGGGATAGCAATCAGCCCCAGCATTTT